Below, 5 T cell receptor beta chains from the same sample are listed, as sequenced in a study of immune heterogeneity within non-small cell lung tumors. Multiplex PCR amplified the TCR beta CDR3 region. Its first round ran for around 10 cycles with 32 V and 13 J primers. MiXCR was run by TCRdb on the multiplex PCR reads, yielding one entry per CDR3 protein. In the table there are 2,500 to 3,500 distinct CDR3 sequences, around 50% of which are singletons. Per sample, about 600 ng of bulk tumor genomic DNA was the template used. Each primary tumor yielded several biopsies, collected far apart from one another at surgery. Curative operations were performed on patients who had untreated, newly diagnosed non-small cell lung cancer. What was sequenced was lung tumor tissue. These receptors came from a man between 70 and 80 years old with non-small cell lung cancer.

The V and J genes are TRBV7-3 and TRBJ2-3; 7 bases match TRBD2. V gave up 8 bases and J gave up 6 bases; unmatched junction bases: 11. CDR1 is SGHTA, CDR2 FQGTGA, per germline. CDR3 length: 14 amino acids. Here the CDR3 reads CASGPGGRADTQYF. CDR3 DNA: TGTGCCAGCGGCCCCGGGGGGAGGGCCGATACGCAGTATTTT.

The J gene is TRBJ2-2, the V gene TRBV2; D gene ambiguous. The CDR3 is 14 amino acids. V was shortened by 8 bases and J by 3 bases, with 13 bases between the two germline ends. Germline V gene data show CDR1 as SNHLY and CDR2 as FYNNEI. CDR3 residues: CASAGKGDTGELFF. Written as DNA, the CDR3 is TGTGCCAGCGCTGGGAAGGGCGACACCGGGGAGCTGTTTTTT.

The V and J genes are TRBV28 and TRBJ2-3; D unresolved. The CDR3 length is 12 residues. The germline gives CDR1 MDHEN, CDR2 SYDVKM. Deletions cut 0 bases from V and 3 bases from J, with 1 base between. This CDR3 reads CASSLWTDTQYF. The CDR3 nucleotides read TGTGCCAGCAGTTTATGGACAGATACGCAGTATTTT.

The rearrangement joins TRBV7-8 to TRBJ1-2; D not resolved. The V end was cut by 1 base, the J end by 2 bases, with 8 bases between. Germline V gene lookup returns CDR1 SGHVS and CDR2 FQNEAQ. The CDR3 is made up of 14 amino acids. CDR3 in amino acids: CASSLDPGNYGYTF. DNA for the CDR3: TGTGCCAGCAGCTTAGATCCGGGGAACTATGGCTACACCTTC.

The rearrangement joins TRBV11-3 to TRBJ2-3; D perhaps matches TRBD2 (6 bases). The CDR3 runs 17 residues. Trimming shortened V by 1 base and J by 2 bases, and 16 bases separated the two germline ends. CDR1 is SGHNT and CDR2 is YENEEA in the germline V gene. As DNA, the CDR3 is TGTGCCAGCAGCTTAGTCGGAGCTAGCGCCACCACAGATACGCAGTATTTT. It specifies CASSLVGASATTDTQYF.